A single sample gave rise to the 20 T cell receptor beta chains below, sequenced in a study of blood T cell repertoires in COVID-19. Sequencing was performed with immunoSEQ multiplex PCR; in TCRdb, only in-frame clones are kept and a portion is missing. The sample lists about 440,000 clones; approximately 88% were seen once. The sequencing sample was made of peripheral blood. The receptors shown here come from a woman between 45 and 60 years old with COVID-19, enrolled during active disease.

There are a few counts of this clone. The gene calls are TRBV7-6 and TRBJ1-1, with D possibly being TRBD1 (6 bases). Germline loops: CDR1 SGHVS, CDR2 FNYEAQ. The CDR3 sequence is 15 residues long. V shed 5 bases and J shed 1 base, with 14 bases lying between them. The CDR3 region has the DNA TGTGCCAGCAGCCGAATCGGACAGTCGAACACTGAAGCTTTCTTT. It specifies CASSRIGQSNTEAFF.

The V gene is TRBV2, the J gene TRBJ1-1; 8 bases are a match to TRBD1. The CDR3 is 17 amino acids. V gave up 7 bases and J gave up 4 bases; unmatched junction bases: 17. Germline-derived CDR1 and CDR2 are SNHLY and FYNNEI. CDR3: CASTRPKTGEVRTEAFF. The CDR3 nucleotides are TGTGCCAGCACTCGCCCTAAGACAGGGGAGGTTCGCACTGAAGCTTTCTTT.

The chain uses TRBV28 and TRBJ1-1, with TRBD1 identical over 7 bases. Germline CDR1 reads MDHEN; CDR2 reads SYDVKM. V dropped 6 bases and J dropped 3; count of bases not matched to a gene: 4. The CDR3 sequence is 13 residues long. DNA for the CDR3: TGTGCCAGCAGCGACAGGGCGTACACTGAAGCTTTCTTT. Translation: CASSDRAYTEAFF.

The chain links TRBV6-5 to TRBJ2-3; TRBD1 is a possible D gene (5 bases). Trimming removed 4 bases at V and 1 base at J, with 12 bases between. CDR3 length equals 15 residues. Per germline, CDR1 MNHEY and CDR2 SVGAGI. CDR3 in DNA: TGTGCCAGCAGTTCCAACAGGATTCGCACAGATACGCAGTATTTT. It codes for CASSSNRIRTDTQYF.

The chain is built from TRBV6-5 and TRBJ1-2; D may be TRBD1 (6 bases). Germline V gene lookup returns CDR1 MNHEY and CDR2 SVGAGI. V lost 8 bases, J lost 8 bases, and 15 bases lay in between. There are 12 residues in the CDR3. The chain's CDR3 is CASATGHRGYTF. CDR3 coding DNA: TGTGCCAGCGCCACAGGGCACCGGGGCTACACCTTC.

The J gene is TRBJ2-7, the V gene TRBV27; 7 nucleotides agree with TRBD2. The germline V gene has CDR1 MNHEY and CDR2 SMNVEV (reference sequence). The CDR3 contains 15 residues. Trimming removed 6 bases from V and 5 bases from J; junction bases left unmatched: 13. In DNA, the CDR3 is TGTGCCAGCAGCACGATCCCCCTAACTAGCGACGAGCAGTACTTC. As protein: CASSTIPLTSDEQYF.

The genes are TRBV27 and TRBJ2-1; D remains unclear. CDR3 length: 15 amino acids. Germline CDR1 and CDR2: MNHEY and SMNVEV (reference sequence). V was pared by 3 bases and J by 0 bases, with 9 bases between. The CDR3 here is CASSFASSSYNEQFF. The CDR3 DNA reads TGTGCCAGCAGTTTTGCTTCGAGCTCCTACAATGAGCAGTTCTTC.

The gene calls are TRBV30 and TRBJ2-7; D gene ambiguous. The CDR3 is 12 amino acids. Per the germline V gene, CDR1 is GTSNPN and CDR2 is SVGIG (reference sequence). The V end lost 2 bases, the J end lost 3 bases, and 8 bases lay between the germline ends. CDR3 region: CAWSTYLYEQYF. The CDR3 region has the DNA TGTGCCTGGAGTACCTATCTCTACGAGCAGTACTTC.

This chain connects TRBV27 to TRBJ2-3; 9 bases fit TRBD1. The junction had 4 bases not matched to a gene; V was cut back by 6 bases and J by 3 bases. CDR1 MNHEY and CDR2 SMNVEV come from the germline V gene (reference sequence). This CDR3 has 14 amino acids. The DNA for the CDR3 is TGTGCCAGCAGAAGGGGACAGGGTACAGATACGCAGTATTTT. Protein sequence: CASRRGQGTDTQYF.

This rearrangement joins TRBV11-2 to TRBJ2-2; perhaps TRBD2 as D (5 bases). The germline V gene has CDR1 SGHAT and CDR2 FQNNGV. V lost 7 bases, J lost 0 bases, and 15 bases lay in between. This CDR3 is 16 amino acids long. The CDR3 is CASTPLTRANTGELFF. The CDR3 DNA reads as TGTGCCAGCACCCCGCTCACGCGGGCGAACACCGGGGAGCTGTTTTTT.

As for this clone: Other nucleotide sequences in the sample specify the same CDR3. The V gene is TRBV3-1 (or the pseudogene TRBV3-2), the J gene TRBJ2-7, with 7 bases identical to TRBD1. Germline lookup yields CDR1 LGHDT and CDR2 YNNKEL (reference sequence). The J segment lost 7 bases and the V segment lost 3 bases, leaving 6 bases of the junction unmatched. This CDR3 has 13 residues. The CDR3 region has the DNA TGTGCCAGCAGCCAGACAGGGTCGGGGGAGCAGTACTTC. Amino acids: CASSQTGSGEQYF.

The chain is built from TRBV15 and TRBJ1-4; 9 bases line up with TRBD1. Germline trimming cut 3 bases from V and 7 bases from J; bases unmatched to any gene: 0. The length of the CDR3 is 13 residues. CDR1 and CDR2 from the germline V gene are LNHNV and YYDKDF (reference sequence). The CDR3 loop is CATSRDRGEKLFF. CDR3 nucleotide sequence: TGTGCCACCAGCAGGGACAGGGGTGAAAAACTGTTTTTT.

This rearrangement joins TRBV10-3 to TRBJ1-6; 9 bases line up with TRBD1. Germline lookup yields CDR1 ENHRY and CDR2 SYGVKD. The V and J ends lost 5 bases and 6 bases, in that order; junction bases with no gene match: 8. The CDR3 loop spans 16 amino acids. CDR3 sequence (DNA): TGTGCCATCAGTCCCGGGACAGGGAGGTCTAATTCACCCCTCCACTTT. Translated: CAISPGTGRSNSPLHF.

Only a few counts were recorded for this clone. CDR3 sequence reads: CASSPGTGSFSFYGYTF. For the CDR3, the DNA is TGTGCCAGCAGCCCCGGGACAGGGAGCTTCTCATTCTATGGCTACACCTTC. V gene TRBV7-6 combines with J gene TRBJ1-2; 9 bases match TRBD1. The junction had 14 bases not matched to a gene; V was cut back by 5 bases and J by 4 bases. This CDR3 is built from 17 residues. The germline CDR1 and CDR2 sequences are SGHVS and FNYEAQ.

V gene TRBV9 combines with J gene TRBJ2-2; 9 positions agree with TRBD2. Trimming at V came to 3 bases and at J to 3 bases, leaving 3 bases not matched to a gene. CDR1 and CDR2 from the germline V gene are SGDLS and YYNGEE. This CDR3 has 15 amino acids. CDR3 in amino acids: CASSGVAGDTGELFF. CDR3 nucleotides: TGTGCCAGCAGCGGGGTAGCGGGGGACACCGGGGAGCTGTTTTTT. Combining the CDR3 with reference TRBV9 and TRBJ2-2 gives the whole variable domain DSGVTQTPKHLITATGQRVTLRCSPRSGDLSVYWYQQSLDQGLQFLIQYYNGEERAKGNILERFSAQQFPDLHSELNLSSLELGDSALYFCASSGVAGDTGELFFGEGSRLTVL.

This chain joins TRBV9 and TRBJ2-1, with 8 bases identical to TRBD2. Trimming at V came to 0 bases and at J to 5 bases, leaving 4 bases not matched to a gene. The CDR3 covers 15 residues. Per germline, CDR1 SGDLS and CDR2 YYNGEE. The DNA for the CDR3 is TGTGCCAGCAGCGTAGTTGGCGGGGGGCACAATGAGCAGTTCTTC. Its translation is CASSVVGGGHNEQFF.

The rearrangement links TRBV13 to TRBJ2-7; no reliable D call. Germline assignment: CDR1 PRHDT and CDR2 FYEKMQ (reference sequence). The CDR3 loop spans 13 amino acids. Trimming took 0 bases from V and 6 from J, leaving 9 bases between them. CDR3: CASSLGTRAEQYF. CDR3 nucleotides: TGTGCCAGCAGCTTAGGGACAAGAGCCGAGCAGTACTTC.

This clone has just one count. The chain is built from TRBV10-3 and TRBJ1-2; 7 bases fit TRBD1. Trimming cost V 0 bases and J 7 bases; bases outside gene matches: 5. The CDR3 covers 14 residues. CDR1 is ENHRY, CDR2 SYGVKD, per germline. This chain's CDR3 is CAISESVQGSGYTF. In DNA form, the CDR3 reads TGTGCCATCAGTGAGTCGGTACAGGGGAGTGGCTACACCTTC.

CDR3 residues: CASRGGRGHGELFF. CDR3 coding DNA: TGTGCCAGCAGAGGGGGCAGGGGGCACGGGGAGCTGTTTTTT. V usage is TRBV9 and J usage is TRBJ2-2; TRBD1 matches at 8 bases. V shed 5 bases, J shed 7 bases, and the junction held 7 bases outside the gene matches. The germline gives CDR1 SGDLS, CDR2 YYNGEE. The CDR3 totals 14 residues.

J is TRBJ2-2 and V is TRBV11-3; perhaps TRBD2 as D (6 bases). The CDR3 is 15 residues long. Trimming shortened V by 4 bases and J by 0 bases, and 9 bases separated the two germline ends. Germline V lookup: CDR1 SGHNT, CDR2 YENEEA. Here the CDR3 DNA reads TGTGCCAGCAGCTCGGGACTTCCGAACACCGGGGAGCTGTTTTTT. Its translation is CASSSGLPNTGELFF.